This entry lists 26 T cell receptor beta chains sequenced from one sample in a study of blood T cells in healthy people across ages. PCR was performed a second time for about 6 to 11 cycles using a sample-barcoded 5' primer and a J-beta primer mix. One entry per CDR3 protein results from TCRdb running MiXCR on the 5' RACE reads. This sample yields 1.6 million or so distinct CDR3 sequences, of which 30% to 40% are seen a single time; about 11% belongs to the top ten. Sequences were obtained from blood. Source of these receptors: a woman younger than 45 in good health.

This clonotype was seen ten or more times. The chain employs TRBV4-1 and TRBJ2-3, with D maybe TRBD2 (5 bases). Trimming cost V 0 bases and J 4 bases, with 17 bases left between them. The V gene's germline CDR1 is MGHRA and CDR2 YSYEKL. This CDR3 is 17 amino acids long. The CDR3: CASSQDPPGVGADTQYF. The CDR3 DNA reads TGCGCCAGCAGCCAAGATCCCCCCGGGGTCGGAGCAGATACGCAGTATTTT.

This clonotype has more than one count but fewer than ten. The chain combines TRBV7-6 with TRBJ1-2; 12 nucleotides match TRBD1. The V and J ends lost 5 bases and 4 bases, in that order; junction bases with no gene match: 14. The germline V gene has CDR1 SGHVS and CDR2 FNYEAQ. There are 18 residues in the CDR3. CDR3 loop: CASSNLRDRGRRGYGYTF. The CDR3 coding sequence is TGTGCCAGCAGCAACCTTAGGGACAGGGGGCGCCGAGGCTATGGCTACACCTTC.

This sequence joins TRBV28 and TRBJ1-2; TRBD1 matches 10 bases. CDR3 size: 14 residues. Germline V gene data show CDR1 as MDHEN and CDR2 as SYDVKM. V dropped 7 bases and J dropped 5; count of bases not matched to a gene: 7. The CDR3 nucleotides are TGTGCCAGCAATTCTCCGGGACAGGGGTATGGCTACACCTTC. Protein product: CASNSPGQGYGYTF.

As regards this clonotype: One end of the junction is discordant with germline, which a read error may explain. The chain is built from TRBV9 and TRBJ2-1, with no clear D. Germline V gene sequence: CDR1 SGDLS, CDR2 YYNGEE. The CDR3 is made up of 12 amino acids. CDR3 in DNA: TGTGTCAGCAGCGAGACCCCCAATGAGCAGTTCTTC. Protein: CVSSETPNEQFF.

The chain employs TRBV15 and TRBJ1-2, with a tentative D call TRBD1 (6 bases). With 0 bases removed from V and 0 bases from J, the gap between germline ends came to 14 bases. There are 17 residues in the CDR3. CDR1 is LNHNV, CDR2 YYDKDF, per germline (reference sequence). CDR3 in amino acids: CATSRDVGGRSNYGYTF. The CDR3 bases are TGTGCCACCAGCAGAGATGTGGGGGGCCGCTCTAACTATGGCTACACCTTC.

This clonotype was detected a few times. The chain employs TRBV13 and TRBJ2-3; no clear D gene. Germline values: CDR1 PRHDT, CDR2 FYEKMQ (reference sequence). This CDR3 region has 13 residues. Trimming cost V 6 bases and J 1 base, with 8 bases left between them. As DNA, the CDR3 is TGTGCCAGCAGAATCGTCGGCACAGATACGCAGTATTTT. The encoded protein is CASRIVGTDTQYF.

V and J are TRBV18 and TRBJ2-5; 7 bases map to TRBD1. The CDR3 runs 13 residues. The germline V gene encodes CDR1 KGHSH and CDR2 LQKENI. With V trimmed by 5 bases and J by 2 bases, 2 bases remained unmatched. The CDR3 is CASSTDRQETQYF. The DNA of the CDR3 is TGTGCCAGCTCAACGGACAGGCAAGAGACCCAGTACTTC.

This clonotype was detected once. The DNA for the CDR3 is TGTGCCAGCAGCCCCCAGTTGGCAGCTGGGGCCAACGTCCTGACTTTC. This translates into CASSPQLAAGANVLTF. The V and J genes are TRBV5-4 and TRBJ2-6; D not resolved. Germline-derived CDR1 and CDR2 are SGHNT and YYREEE (reference sequence). The length of the CDR3 is 16 residues. V shed 4 bases and J shed 2 bases, with 13 bases lying between them.

This clonotype was seen more than once but under ten times. The chain combines TRBV16 with TRBJ2-5; 7 bases map to TRBD1. V gave up 1 base and J gave up 3 bases; unmatched junction bases: 5. CDR3 size: 15 residues. Germline CDR1 KGHSY, CDR2 FQNENV. CDR3 in DNA: TGTGCCAGCAGCCAATATGGGACAGCTGAAGAGACCCAGTACTTC. Amino acid sequence: CASSQYGTAEETQYF.

In its sample, this clonotype was seen a few times. V and J are TRBV29-1 and TRBJ2-1, with no clear D. The CDR3 loop spans 10 amino acids. CDR1 and CDR2 from the germline V gene are SQVTM and ANQGSEA. V lost 7 bases, J lost 6 bases, and 7 bases lay in between. CDR3 coding DNA: TGCAGCGGTCGGAGCAATGAGCAGTTCTTC. It codes for CSGRSNEQFF.

Points on this clonotype: A much larger clone is a single base away; this may be a read error. The CDR3 region is CAGSSRDTEQYF. In nucleotides, the CDR3 is TGTGCCGGCAGTTCCCGTGACACGGAGCAGTACTTC. J is TRBJ2-5 and V is TRBV6-2 or TRBV6-3; no clear D. CDR3 length: 12 amino acids. Germline V lookup: CDR1 MNHEY, CDR2 SVGEGT.

Details on this clonotype: At one of its ends the junction is not consistent with the germline gene, which may arise from a read error. V and J are TRBV24-1 and TRBJ2-3; D is unresolved. The CDR3 contains 13 residues. Looked up from germline, CDR1 is KGHDR and CDR2 is SFDVKD. CDR3 sequence: CVTSDPAIGTQYF. CDR3 coding DNA: TGTGTCACCAGTGACCCTGCCATCGGTACGCAGTATTTT.

This clonotype has ten or more counts. This chain connects TRBV9 to TRBJ2-1, with 9 bases fitting TRBD1. The CDR3 consists of 15 residues. The germline CDR1 and CDR2 sequences are SGDLS and YYNGEE. J was trimmed by 6 bases and V by 3 bases; bases with no gene match: 7. CDR3 region: CASSESGTGTNEQFF. The CDR3 nucleotides are TGTGCCAGCAGCGAATCCGGGACAGGGACCAATGAGCAGTTCTTC.

Many counts were recorded for this clonotype. The chain uses TRBV29-1 and TRBJ2-5; D call uncertain. Trimming stripped 6 bases from V and 5 bases from J, with 19 bases between. The CDR3 has 14 amino acids. CDR1 and CDR2 from the germline V gene are SQVTM and ANQGSEA. The CDR3 sequence is CSVRRSTRAETQYF. The DNA of the CDR3 is TGCAGCGTACGGCGGTCTACTCGAGCGGAGACCCAGTACTTC.

This clonotype occurred a few times. The chain recombines TRBV13 with TRBJ2-3, with no clear D. V was shortened by 5 bases and J by 2 bases, with 8 bases between the two germline ends. Germline-derived CDR1 and CDR2 are PRHDT and FYEKMQ (reference sequence). The CDR3 has 13 residues. The CDR3 loop reads CASSRSATDTQYF. CDR3 coding DNA: TGTGCCAGCAGCCGGTCAGCCACAGATACGCAGTATTTT.

V is TRBV6-1 and J is TRBJ1-6, with D possibly TRBD1 on 6 matching bases. Trimming took 0 bases from V and 10 from J, leaving 13 bases between them. Germline V gene data show CDR1 as MNHNS and CDR2 as SASEGT. The length of the CDR3 is 15 residues. CDR3 sequence: CASSEAYRVGSPLHF. CDR3 nucleotide sequence: TGTGCCAGCAGTGAAGCGTACAGGGTTGGGTCACCCCTCCACTTT.

V and J are TRBV28 and TRBJ2-3; D may be TRBD1 or TRBD2 (5 bases each). Germline-derived CDR1 and CDR2 are MDHEN and SYDVKM. This CDR3 is built from 16 residues. V shed 3 bases and J shed 1 base, with 14 bases lying between them. The CDR3 spells CASSLYGAEGTDTQYF. The CDR3, as DNA: TGTGCCAGCAGTTTGTACGGGGCCGAGGGCACAGATACGCAGTATTTT.

This clonotype was found many times. V gene TRBV2 combines with J gene TRBJ2-7; a possible D gene is TRBD1 (6 bases). Germline CDR1 reads SNHLY; CDR2 reads FYNNEI. Trimming cost V 5 bases and J 2 bases, with 10 bases left between them. CDR3 length: 13 residues. CDR3 sequence (DNA): TGTGCCAGCAGTCCAGACAGGCCCTACGAGCAGTACTTC. Its protein product is CASSPDRPYEQYF.

V is TRBV6-6 and J is TRBJ2-3, with TRBD2 matching 8 bases. CDR1 and CDR2 (germline): MNHNY, SVGAGI (reference sequence). V was clipped by 6 bases and J by 2 bases; unmatched bases: 13. The length of the CDR3 is 17 residues. CDR3 amino acids: CASSPLISSGVTDTQYF. CDR3 sequence (DNA): TGTGCCAGCAGCCCCTTAATAAGTAGCGGGGTCACAGATACGCAGTATTTT.

This clonotype showed up just a few times. V and J are TRBV4-1 and TRBJ2-1, with D maybe TRBD2 (6 bases). The CDR3 runs 17 residues. Germline lookup yields CDR1 MGHRA and CDR2 YSYEKL. The V and J ends lost 4 bases and 0 bases respectively, with 16 bases between them. This chain's CDR3 is CASSPSDGRPSYNEQFF. The CDR3 bases are TGCGCCAGCAGCCCTTCCGACGGGAGACCCTCCTACAATGAGCAGTTCTTC.

This chain uses TRBV6-5 with TRBJ2-3, with a tentative D call TRBD2 (6 bases). This CDR3 contains 15 residues. Trimming shortened V by 5 bases and J by 0 bases, and 12 bases separated the two germline ends. The V gene's germline CDR1 is MNHEY and CDR2 SVGAGI. The CDR3 coding sequence is TGTGCCAGCAGTAACCGTGGGACTAGCACAGATACGCAGTATTTT. It yields the protein CASSNRGTSTDTQYF.

This clonotype has a handful of counts. Written as DNA, the CDR3 is TGCAGCGTTGGGGCGGGGGGGTGGAATGAGCAGTTCTTC. Translated: CSVGAGGWNEQFF. The chain couples TRBV29-1 to TRBJ2-1; 9 nucleotides agree with TRBD2. The CDR3 contains 13 residues. Losses at the gene ends were 4 bases for V and 7 bases for J; bases not matched to a gene: 5. In germline, CDR1 is SQVTM, CDR2 ANQGSEA.

This clonotype appeared a few times. The chain recombines TRBV12-3 or TRBV12-4 with TRBJ2-7; a weak D match, TRBD2 (5 bases). Between the trimmed V and J ends, which lost 2 bases and 4 bases, there was a span of 12 bases. The CDR3 has 14 amino acids. The CDR3 is CASSLWRRGYEQYF. Written as DNA, the CDR3 is TGTGCCAGCAGTTTATGGCGCAGAGGGTACGAGCAGTACTTC.

This clonotype came up a few times. This chain connects TRBV5-1 to TRBJ1-2; no firm D call. CDR3 length: 14 amino acids. Trimming took 3 bases from V and 8 from J, leaving 17 bases between them. Germline CDR1 and CDR2: SGHRS and YFSETQ. The CDR3 loop reads CASSSAGSEGGYTF. DNA for the CDR3: TGCGCCAGCAGCTCCGCCGGGTCTGAGGGAGGCTACACCTTC.

This clonotype occurred a few times. This sequence joins TRBV3-1 and TRBJ2-7; no clear D. The V gene lost 0 bases and the J gene lost 6 bases, with 12 bases spanning the gap. Germline V gives CDR1 LGHDT, CDR2 YNNKEL (reference sequence). The CDR3 has 14 residues. CDR3 loop: CASSQDNENSEQYF. CDR3 nucleotides: TGTGCCAGCAGCCAAGATAATGAGAATTCCGAGCAGTACTTC.

This sequence joins TRBV20-1 and TRBJ1-5, with D possibly being TRBD1 (5 bases). The germline V and J ends were trimmed by 4 bases and 0 bases, with 10 bases remaining between them. This CDR3 is 14 amino acids long. Germline V gives CDR1 DFQATT, CDR2 SNEGSKA (reference sequence). CDR3 bases: TGCAGTGCTAAGACAGCCTATAGCAATCAGCCCCAGCATTTT. This gives the protein CSAKTAYSNQPQHF.